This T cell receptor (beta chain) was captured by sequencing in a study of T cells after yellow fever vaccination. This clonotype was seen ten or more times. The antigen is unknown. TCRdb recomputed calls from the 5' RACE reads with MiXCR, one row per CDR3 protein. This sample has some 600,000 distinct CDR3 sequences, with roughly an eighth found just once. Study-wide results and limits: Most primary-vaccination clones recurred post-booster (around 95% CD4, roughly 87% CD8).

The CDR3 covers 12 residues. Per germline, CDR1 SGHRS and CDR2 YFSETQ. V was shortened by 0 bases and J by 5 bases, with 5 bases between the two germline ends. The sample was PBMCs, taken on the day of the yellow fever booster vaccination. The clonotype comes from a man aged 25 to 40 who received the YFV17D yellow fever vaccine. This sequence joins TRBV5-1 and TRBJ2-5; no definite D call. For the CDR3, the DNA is TGCGCCAGCAGCTTGGCGTCGGAGACCCAGTACTTC. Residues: CASSLASETQYF.